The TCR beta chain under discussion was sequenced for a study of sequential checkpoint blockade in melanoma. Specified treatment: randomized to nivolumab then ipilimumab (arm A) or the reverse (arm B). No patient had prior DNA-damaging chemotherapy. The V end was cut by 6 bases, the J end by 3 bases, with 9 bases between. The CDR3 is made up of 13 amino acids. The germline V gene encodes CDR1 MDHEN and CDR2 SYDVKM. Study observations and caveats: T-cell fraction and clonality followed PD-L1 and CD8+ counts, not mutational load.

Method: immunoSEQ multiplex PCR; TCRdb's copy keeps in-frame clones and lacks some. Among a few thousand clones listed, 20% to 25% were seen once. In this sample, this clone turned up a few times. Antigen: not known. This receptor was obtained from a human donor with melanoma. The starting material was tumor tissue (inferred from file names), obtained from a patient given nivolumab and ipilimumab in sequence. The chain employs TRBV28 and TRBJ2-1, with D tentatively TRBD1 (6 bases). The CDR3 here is CASRTGIYNEQFF. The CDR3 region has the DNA TGTGCCAGCAGGACAGGAATCTACAATGAGCAGTTCTTC.